The clone carrying this T cell receptor (beta chain) has just a few counts. Its specificity is not known. The CDR3 contains 12 residues. Germline CDR1 SQVTM, CDR2 ANQGSEA. The germline V and J ends were trimmed by 6 bases and 3 bases, with 10 bases remaining between them. This sample is drawn from a study of CD8+CD57+ T cells in acquired aplastic anemia. Overall study context: Mean yield of DNA from sorted CD4+ and CD8+ cells was about 3.2 ug.

Study-wide results and limits: Patients and controls had CD8+ Simpson's diversity values that were not significantly distinct. Almost 30 sequences, all CD8+ CDR3, were shared between patients and controls.

Patients chosen for sequencing had shown CD8+CD57+ cell expansion by flow cytometry. No therapy was given to patients before blood sampling. Genomic DNA was employed as the template in profiling TCR beta VDJ and CDR3. TCRdb processed the reads anew with MiXCR; each CDR3 protein has one entry. The sample lists fewer than 250,000 distinct CDR3 sequences, roughly 50% seen once, with about 20% in the top ten. The specimen sequenced was sorted CD4+, CD8+, or CD8+CD57+ T cells (not recorded which) from PBMCs. The J gene is TRBJ2-3, the V gene TRBV29-1; D not resolved. The receptor was isolated from a human donor with aplastic anemia. In DNA form, the CDR3 reads TGCAGCGTAAACATGATGACAGATACGCAGTATTTT. This sequence encodes CSVNMMTDTQYF.